This entry describes one T cell receptor (beta chain). Its antigen target is currently unknown. No quality values exist for individual bases; no much larger clone is one base distant. The data originate from a study of B cell selection in AIRE deficiency (dated by TCRdb to the late 2010s). With respect to the entire study: TCRbeta repertoires of sorted blood CD4+ conventional T cells and regulatory T cells were compared between AIRE-deficient patients and healthy controls. The TCR-sequenced cohort comprised about 5 AIRE-deficient APECED patients and about 5 healthy control donors.

The immunoSEQ platform was used to sequence the TCRbeta chain. The original methods were these. When conventional T cell repertoires were pooled, patients gave about 11x10^4 distinct in-frame TCRbeta sequences, while healthy donors gave some 130,000. Treg TCRbeta sequences found in two or more individuals were classed as public, and these public Treg TCRbeta sequences were then looked for in Tconv repertoires. Differences between groups were assessed using Mann-Whitney U tests with Bonferroni-Dunn correction in GraphPad Prism 7.03. TCRdb mirrors the immuneACCESS table, restricted to in-frame sequences. Some clones are absent from its copies; in checked studies, under half trace to an unresolved V gene, and the reason for the others is unknown. D and trimming were read from the DNA, whereas the V and J calls and clone size are those reported in that table. A total of fewer than 30,000 clones appear in this sample, 96% of them only once. Of the sample, over 0.2% is held by the ten largest clones.

Conventional CD4 T cells were sorted as cells that were CD4+CD127+. Control samples came from healthy donors unrelated to the patients. Tconv and Treg cells for TCRbeta sequencing were sorted on a FACSAria flow cytometer. Sorted cells were collected in 5-ml round-bottom polystyrene tubes, and dry cell pellets were stored frozen at -80 degrees C prior to sequencing. Study-wide conclusions, independent of this receptor: CDR3s were shorter in shared Treg sequences, reflecting a bias toward rearrangements that have few non-templated nucleotide insertions. About 30.6% of the Treg TCRbeta sequences shared among healthy donors were detected in patient Tconv cells, suggesting that Treg-biased clones are diverted into the Tconv compartment. Only TCRbeta chains were sequenced; 36.6% of shared healthy-donor Treg sequences also occurred in healthy Tconv, possibly because of differing TCRalpha chains. Tconv and Treg cells from AIRE-deficient patients showed TCRBV gene usage, CDR3 length and TCR diversity similar to those of healthy donors. Among 3,500 to 4,000 shared Treg TCRbeta sequences, about 30% were shared exclusively by healthy donors and 7% to 9.5% exclusively by patients, which suggests that Treg selection is less efficient in the absence of AIRE.

From the germline V gene, CDR1 is SNHLY and CDR2 is FYNNEI. The CDR3 goes from the cysteine to the phenylalanine over 15 residues. The DNA shown is the 45-base CDR3, in frame from base 1. V is shortened by 6 bases, J by 14 bases, and the region joining them spans 23 bases. Recombination connected TRBV2 to TRBJ1-6; matching of 6 bases hints at TRBD1 as the D gene. The origin of this receptor is a human donor in good health. The sequenced material came from CD4+CD127+ conventional T cells sorted from PBMCs. The CDR3 amino acid sequence is: CASSGQLSRGSTLHF. DNA sequence: TGTGCCAGCAGCGGACAGCTCTCGCGTGGGTCAACCCTCCACTTT. Full variable domain (CDR3 extended with the reference TRBV2 and TRBJ1-6 proteins): EPEVTQTPSHQVTQMGQEVILRCVPISNHLYFYWYRQILGQKVEFLVSFYNNEISEKSEIFDDQFSVERPDGSNFTLKIRSTKLEDSAMYFCASSGQLSRGSTLHFGNGTRLTVT.